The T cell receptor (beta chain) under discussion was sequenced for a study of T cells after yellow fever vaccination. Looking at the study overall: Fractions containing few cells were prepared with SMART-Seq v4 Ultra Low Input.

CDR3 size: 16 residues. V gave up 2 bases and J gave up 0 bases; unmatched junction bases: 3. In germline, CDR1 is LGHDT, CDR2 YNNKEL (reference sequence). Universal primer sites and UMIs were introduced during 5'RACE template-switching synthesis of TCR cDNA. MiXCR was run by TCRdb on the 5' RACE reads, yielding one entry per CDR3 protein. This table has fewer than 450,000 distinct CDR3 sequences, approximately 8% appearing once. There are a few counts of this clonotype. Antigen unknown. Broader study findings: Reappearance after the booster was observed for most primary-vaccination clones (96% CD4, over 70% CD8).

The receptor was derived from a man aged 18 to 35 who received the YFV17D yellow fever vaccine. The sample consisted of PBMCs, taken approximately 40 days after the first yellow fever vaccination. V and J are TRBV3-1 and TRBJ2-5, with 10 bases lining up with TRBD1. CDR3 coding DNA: TGTGCCAGCAGCCAATTTGGGACAGGGGACCAAGAGACCCAGTACTTC. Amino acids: CASSQFGTGDQETQYF.